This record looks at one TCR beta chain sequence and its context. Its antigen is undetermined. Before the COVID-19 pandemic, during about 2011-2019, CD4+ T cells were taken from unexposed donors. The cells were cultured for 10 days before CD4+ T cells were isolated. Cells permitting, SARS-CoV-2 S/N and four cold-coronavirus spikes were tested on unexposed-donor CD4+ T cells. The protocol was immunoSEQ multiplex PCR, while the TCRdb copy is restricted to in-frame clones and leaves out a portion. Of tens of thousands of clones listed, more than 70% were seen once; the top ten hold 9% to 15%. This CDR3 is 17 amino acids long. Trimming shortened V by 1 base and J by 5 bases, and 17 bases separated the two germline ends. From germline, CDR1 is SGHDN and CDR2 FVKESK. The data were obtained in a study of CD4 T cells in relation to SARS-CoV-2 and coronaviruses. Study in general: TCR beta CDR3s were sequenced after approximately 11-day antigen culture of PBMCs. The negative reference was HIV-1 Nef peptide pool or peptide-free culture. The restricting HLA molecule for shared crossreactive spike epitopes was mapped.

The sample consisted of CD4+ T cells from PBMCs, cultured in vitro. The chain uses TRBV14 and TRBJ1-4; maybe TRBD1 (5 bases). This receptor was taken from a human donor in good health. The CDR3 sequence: CASSQGSHGRANEKLFF. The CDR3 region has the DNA TGTGCCAGCAGCCAAGGATCGCACGGCAGGGCGAATGAAAAACTGTTTTTT.